This entry describes one T cell receptor (beta chain). The target of this receptor is not known. Base-call qualities are not available, and no considerably larger clone is one nucleotide away. The data belong to a study of T cells in localized non-small cell lung cancer (dated by TCRdb to 2018 to 2021). About the study as a whole: The study analyzed T cell repertoires of about 230 early-stage NSCLC patients, comparing tumors and uninvolved tumor-adjacent lungs. All 236 NSCLC patients in the cohort were treatment-naive and had localized lung tumors that were resected. NSCLC patients had a mean age of around 66 years, and around 140 were male and nearly 110 female. Overall study outcomes, separate from this receptor: Higher T cell density in blood was associated with longer overall survival, whereas higher clonality in adjacent lung was associated with shorter survival. Of the top 100 tumor clones, a median of 57 were detected in paired uninvolved adjacent lung; some 28 were also among that lung's top 100. Since the design was exploratory, TCR variables were selected using unadjusted p-values with no false-discovery rate correction. Uninvolved tumor-adjacent lung showed the highest T cell clonality, higher than tumor, which suggests more focused antigenic responses in the uninvolved tumor-adjacent lung. Because multi-region tumor sequencing was not performed, intratumor heterogeneity could not be ruled out.

CDR1 and CDR2 (MNHNS, SASEGT) derive from the germline V gene. Measured from the cysteine to the phenylalanine, the CDR3 is 13 residues long. Here the CDR3 DNA is all that survives: 39 bases in frame from base 1. At diagnosis, tumor, uninvolved tumor-adjacent lung and peripheral blood were collected and then preserved as a mix of FFPE and fresh-frozen material. For TCR repertoire profiling, blood samples were analyzed in the form of peripheral blood mononuclear cells. TCR beta CDR3 regions were sequenced from DNA using the immunoSEQ Assay. On the authors' methods: T cell density was computed as TCR beta template counts normalized to usable DNA estimated by amplifying housekeeping genes. The preseqR package was used to estimate richness by extrapolating to 400,000 templates for PBMC samples and to 120,000 templates for tissue samples. Clonality was defined as one minus Pielou's evenness. To identify tissue-enriched TCRs, differential abundance testing was run on productive amino-acid clonotypes with a minimum total count of 5 and an alpha of 0.1. The Jaccard Index and the Morisita Overlap Index were used to quantify repertoire overlap between compartments. GLIPH clustered TCR beta CDR3s with public tetramer-defined viral CDR3s; viral motifs required at least three viral sequences plus V-gene enrichment. Not all clones reach the TCRdb copy of this immuneACCESS table, which keeps in-frame sequences only. Checked studies attribute under half of the gap to unresolved V genes and leave the rest unexplained. V, J and clone size are those of that table, while D and trimming were read from the DNA. The sample profile shows some 130,000 clones; around 89% of them were found once. The ten largest clones capture over 1.5% of the sample.

The material was peripheral blood, obtained before any cancer treatment. This clonotype was obtained from an older female donor with stage I lung adenocarcinoma. The chain was built from TRBV6-1 and TRBJ2-6; the D segment could be TRBD2, given 5 matching bases. This receptor has the CDR3 CAQRESGANVLTF. The DNA sequence is as follows: TGTGCTCAAAGGGAGTCTGGGGCCAACGTCCTGACTTTC.